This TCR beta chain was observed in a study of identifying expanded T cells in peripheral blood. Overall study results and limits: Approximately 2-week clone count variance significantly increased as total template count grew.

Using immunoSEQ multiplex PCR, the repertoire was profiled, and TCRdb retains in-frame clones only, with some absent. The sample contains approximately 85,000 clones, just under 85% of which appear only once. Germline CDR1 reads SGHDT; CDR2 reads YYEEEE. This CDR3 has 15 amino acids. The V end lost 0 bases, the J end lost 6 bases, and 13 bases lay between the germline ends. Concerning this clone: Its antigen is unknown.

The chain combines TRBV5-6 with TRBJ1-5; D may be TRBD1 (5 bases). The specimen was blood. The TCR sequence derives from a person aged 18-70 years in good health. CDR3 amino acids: CASSLGGGDGQPQHF. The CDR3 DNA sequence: TGTGCCAGCAGCTTGGGGGGCGGGGACGGTCAGCCCCAGCATTTT.